What follows are 2 T cell receptor beta chains derived from one specimen sequenced in a study of identical twins. One entry per CDR3 protein, called by TCRdb with MiXCR from the 5' RACE reads. This table holds about 340,000 distinct CDR3 sequences, 9% to 15% found once. These sequences were also reported in another study, on yellow fever vaccine responses in identical twins.

The sequencing input was CD8+ T cells sorted from blood. These receptors all come from a woman aged 18-29 years in good health.

V usage is TRBV28 and J usage is TRBJ2-7; 14 bases align to TRBD2. CDR1 MDHEN and CDR2 SYDVKM come from the germline V gene. This CDR3 spans 14 amino acids. V shed 6 bases and J 4 bases; nucleotides not matched to a gene: 2. The CDR3 sequence: CASRTSGRGYEQYF. CDR3 DNA sequence: TGTGCCAGCAGGACTAGCGGGAGGGGTTACGAGCAGTACTTC.

The chain recombines TRBV12-5 with TRBJ1-3; no clear D. Germline V gives CDR1 LGHNT, CDR2 FRNRAP. The CDR3 runs 13 residues. With 1 base removed from V and 5 bases from J, the gap between germline ends came to 6 bases. CDR3 coding DNA: TGTGCTAGTGGTTTGGGAGATCGAAACACCATATATTTT. Translated, it gives CASGLGDRNTIYF. Complete variable domain (other parts from reference TRBV12-5 and TRBJ1-3): DARVTQTPRHKVTEMGQEVTMRCQPILGHNTVFWYRQTMMQGLELLAYFRNRAPLDDSGMPKDRFSAEMPDATLATLKIQPSEPRDSAVYFCASGLGDRNTIYFGEGSWLTVV.